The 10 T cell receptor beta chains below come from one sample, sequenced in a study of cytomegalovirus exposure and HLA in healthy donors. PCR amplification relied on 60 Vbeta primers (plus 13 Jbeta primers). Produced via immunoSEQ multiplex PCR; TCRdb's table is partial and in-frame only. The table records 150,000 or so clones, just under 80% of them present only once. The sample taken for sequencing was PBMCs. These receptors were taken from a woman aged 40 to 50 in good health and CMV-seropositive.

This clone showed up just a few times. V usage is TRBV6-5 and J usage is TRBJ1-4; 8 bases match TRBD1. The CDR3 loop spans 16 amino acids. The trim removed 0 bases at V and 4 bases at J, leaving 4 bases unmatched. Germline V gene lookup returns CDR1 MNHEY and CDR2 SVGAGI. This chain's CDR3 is CASSYSEDRDNEKLFF. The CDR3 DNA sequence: TGTGCCAGCAGTTACTCGGAGGACAGGGATAATGAAAAACTGTTTTTT.

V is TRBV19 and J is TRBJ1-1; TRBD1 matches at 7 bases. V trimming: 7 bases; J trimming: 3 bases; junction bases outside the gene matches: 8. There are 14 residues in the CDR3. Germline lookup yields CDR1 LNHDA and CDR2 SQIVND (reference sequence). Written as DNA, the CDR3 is TGTGCCAGTAATTTTGGAGGGGGCTACACTGAAGCTTTCTTT. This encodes CASNFGGGYTEAFF.

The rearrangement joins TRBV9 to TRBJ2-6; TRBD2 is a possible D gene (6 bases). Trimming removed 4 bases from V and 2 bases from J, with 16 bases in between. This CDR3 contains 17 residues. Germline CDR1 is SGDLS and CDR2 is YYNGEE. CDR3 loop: CASSPWGVETGANVLTF. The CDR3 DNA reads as TGTGCCAGCAGCCCCTGGGGGGTCGAAACTGGGGCCAACGTCCTGACTTTC.

Here the CDR3 DNA reads TGTGCCAGCAGCTCGTGGGGAGACTATGGCTACACCTTC. Protein: CASSSWGDYGYTF. The chain employs TRBV5-8 and TRBJ1-2; no clear D. Trimming removed 3 bases at V and 3 bases at J, with 9 bases between. This CDR3 region has 13 residues. Germline V gene data show CDR1 as SGHTS and CDR2 as YDEGEE.

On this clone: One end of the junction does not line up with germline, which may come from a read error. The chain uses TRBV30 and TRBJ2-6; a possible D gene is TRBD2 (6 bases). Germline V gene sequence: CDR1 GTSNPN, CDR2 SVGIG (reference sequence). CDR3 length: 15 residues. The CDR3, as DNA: TGTGCCTGGAGTAAGGAGGGGTCTGGGGCCAACGGCCTGACTTTC. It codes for CAWSKEGSGANGLTF.

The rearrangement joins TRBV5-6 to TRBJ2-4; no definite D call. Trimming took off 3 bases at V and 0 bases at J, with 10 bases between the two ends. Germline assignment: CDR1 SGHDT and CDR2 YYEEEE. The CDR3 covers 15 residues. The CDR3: CASSYRVLAKNIQYF. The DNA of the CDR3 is TGTGCCAGCAGCTACCGAGTGCTAGCCAAAAACATTCAGTACTTC. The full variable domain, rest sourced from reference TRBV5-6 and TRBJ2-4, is DAGVTQSPTHLIKTRGQQVTLRCSPKSGHDTVSWYQQALGQGPQFIFQYYEEEERQRGNFPDRFSGHQFPNYSSELNVNALLLGDSALYLCASSYRVLAKNIQYFGAGTRLSVL.

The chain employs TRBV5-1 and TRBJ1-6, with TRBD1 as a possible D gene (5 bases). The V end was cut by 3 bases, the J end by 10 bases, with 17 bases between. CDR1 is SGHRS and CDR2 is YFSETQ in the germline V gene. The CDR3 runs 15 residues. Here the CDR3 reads CASSSWQGSGSPLHF. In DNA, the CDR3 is TGCGCCAGCAGCTCTTGGCAGGGCTCGGGCTCACCCCTCCACTTT.

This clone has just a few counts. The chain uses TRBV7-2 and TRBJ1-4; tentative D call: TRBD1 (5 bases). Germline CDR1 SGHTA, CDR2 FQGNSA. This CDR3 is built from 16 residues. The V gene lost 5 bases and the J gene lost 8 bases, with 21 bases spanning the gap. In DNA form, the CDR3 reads TGTGCCAGCAGCGTCGTTGCGTGGGGGGAGGAAGAAAAACTGTTTTTT. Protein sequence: CASSVVAWGEEEKLFF. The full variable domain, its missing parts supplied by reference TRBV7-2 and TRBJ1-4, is GAGVSQSPSNKVTEKGKDVELRCDPISGHTALYWYRQSLGQGLEFLIYFQGNSAPDKSGLPSDRFSAERTGGSVSTLTIQRTQQEDSAVYLCASSVVAWGEEEKLFFGSGTQLSVL.

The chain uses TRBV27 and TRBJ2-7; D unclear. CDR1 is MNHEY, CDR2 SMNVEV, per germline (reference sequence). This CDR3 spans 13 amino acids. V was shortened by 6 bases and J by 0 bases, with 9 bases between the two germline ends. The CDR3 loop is CASRPGSSYEQYF. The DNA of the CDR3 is TGTGCCAGCAGGCCGGGTTCCTCCTACGAGCAGTACTTC.

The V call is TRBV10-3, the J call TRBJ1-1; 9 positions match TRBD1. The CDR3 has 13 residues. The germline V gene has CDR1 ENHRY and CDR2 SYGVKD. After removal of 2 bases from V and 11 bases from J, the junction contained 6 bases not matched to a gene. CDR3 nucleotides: TGTGCCATCAGTGAGCCCGGGACAGGGAGTGCTTTCTTT. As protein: CAISEPGTGSAFF.